This T cell receptor (beta chain) stems from a study of cytomegalovirus exposure and HLA in healthy donors. This CDR3 region has 14 residues. Germline V CDR1 and CDR2: SGHVS, FNYEAQ. Unmatched junction bases numbered 8, after V lost 1 base and J lost 10 bases. The PCR employed 60 Vbeta primers together with 13 Jbeta primers. Data came from immunoSEQ multiplex PCR; TCRdb stores just in-frame clones and leaves some out. This table holds some 120,000 clones, roughly two thirds found once. The chain couples TRBV7-6 to TRBJ2-3; 7 bases line up with TRBD1. The sequence was obtained from a man under 40 in good health and CMV-seropositive. The sample comprised PBMCs. The CDR3 DNA follows: TGTGCCAGCAGCTTAGGCAAGACAGGGTATGCGCAGTATTTT. This encodes CASSLGKTGYAQYF. The whole variable domain, filled in from reference TRBV7-6 and TRBJ2-3, reads GAGVSQSPRYKVTKRGQDVALRCDPISGHVSLYWYRQALGQGPEFLTYFNYEAQQDKSGLPNDRFSAERPEGSISTLTIQRTEQRDSAMYRCASSLGKTGYAQYFGPGTRLTVL.